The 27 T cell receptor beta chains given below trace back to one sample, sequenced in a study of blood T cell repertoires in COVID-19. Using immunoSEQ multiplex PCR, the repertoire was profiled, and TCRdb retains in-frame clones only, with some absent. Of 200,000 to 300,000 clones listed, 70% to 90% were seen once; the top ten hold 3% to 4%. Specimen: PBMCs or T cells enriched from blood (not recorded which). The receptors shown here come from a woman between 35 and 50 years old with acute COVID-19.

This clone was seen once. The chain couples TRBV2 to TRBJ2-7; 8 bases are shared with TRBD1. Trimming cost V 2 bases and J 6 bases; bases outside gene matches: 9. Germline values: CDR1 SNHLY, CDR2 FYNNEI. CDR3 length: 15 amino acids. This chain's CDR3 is CASSESDREIPEQYF. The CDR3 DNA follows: TGTGCCAGCAGTGAATCGGACAGGGAGATCCCCGAGCAGTACTTC.

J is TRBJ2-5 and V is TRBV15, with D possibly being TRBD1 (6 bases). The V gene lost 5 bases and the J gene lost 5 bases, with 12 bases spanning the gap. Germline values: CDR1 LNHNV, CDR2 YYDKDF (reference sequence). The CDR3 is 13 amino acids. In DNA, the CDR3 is TGTGCCACCAGCGGGGGCATCGAGGAGACCCAGTACTTC. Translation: CATSGGIEETQYF.

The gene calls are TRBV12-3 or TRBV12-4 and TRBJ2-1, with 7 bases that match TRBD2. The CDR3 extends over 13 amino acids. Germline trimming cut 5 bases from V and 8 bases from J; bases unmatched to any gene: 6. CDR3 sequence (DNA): TGTGCCAGCAGTGCGAACACTAGCGATGAGCAGTTCTTC. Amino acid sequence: CASSANTSDEQFF.

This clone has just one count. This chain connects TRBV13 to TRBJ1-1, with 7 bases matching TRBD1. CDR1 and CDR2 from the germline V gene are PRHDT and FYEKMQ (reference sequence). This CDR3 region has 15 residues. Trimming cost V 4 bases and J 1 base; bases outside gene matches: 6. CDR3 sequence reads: CASSSRQGPNTEAFF. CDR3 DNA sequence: TGTGCCAGCAGCTCCCGACAGGGTCCGAACACTGAAGCTTTCTTT.

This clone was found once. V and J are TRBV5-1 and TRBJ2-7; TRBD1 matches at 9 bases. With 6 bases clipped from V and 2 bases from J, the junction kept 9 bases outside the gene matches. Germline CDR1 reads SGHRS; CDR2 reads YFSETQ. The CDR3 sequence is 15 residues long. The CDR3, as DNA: TGCGCCAGCAAACAGGGGGCAGGACTAGCCTACGAGCAGTACTTC. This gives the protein CASKQGAGLAYEQYF.

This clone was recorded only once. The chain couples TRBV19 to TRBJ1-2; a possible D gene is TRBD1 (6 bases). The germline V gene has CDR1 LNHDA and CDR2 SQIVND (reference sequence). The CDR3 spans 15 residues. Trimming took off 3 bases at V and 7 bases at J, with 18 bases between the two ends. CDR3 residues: CASSIARGQFLGYTF. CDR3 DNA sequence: TGTGCCAGTAGTATTGCGCGGGGGCAGTTTCTTGGCTACACCTTC.

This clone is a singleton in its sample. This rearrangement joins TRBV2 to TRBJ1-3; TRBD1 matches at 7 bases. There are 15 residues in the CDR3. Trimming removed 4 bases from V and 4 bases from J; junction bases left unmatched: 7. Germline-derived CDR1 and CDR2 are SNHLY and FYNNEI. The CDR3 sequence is CASSAYRDSGNTIYF. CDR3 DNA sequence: TGTGCCAGCAGTGCGTACCGGGACAGCGGAAACACCATATATTTT.

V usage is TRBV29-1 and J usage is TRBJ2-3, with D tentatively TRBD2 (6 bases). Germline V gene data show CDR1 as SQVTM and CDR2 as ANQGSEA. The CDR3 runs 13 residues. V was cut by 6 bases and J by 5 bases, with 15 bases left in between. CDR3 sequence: CSVKSGGKDTQYF. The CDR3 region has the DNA TGCAGCGTCAAAAGCGGCGGGAAAGATACGCAGTATTTT.

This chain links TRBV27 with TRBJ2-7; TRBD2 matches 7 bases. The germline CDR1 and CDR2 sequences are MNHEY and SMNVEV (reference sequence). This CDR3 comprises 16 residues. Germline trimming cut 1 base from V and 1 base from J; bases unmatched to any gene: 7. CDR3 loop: CASSLYGGRLSYEQYF. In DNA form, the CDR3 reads TGTGCCAGCAGTTTATATGGCGGGAGATTGTCCTACGAGCAGTACTTC.

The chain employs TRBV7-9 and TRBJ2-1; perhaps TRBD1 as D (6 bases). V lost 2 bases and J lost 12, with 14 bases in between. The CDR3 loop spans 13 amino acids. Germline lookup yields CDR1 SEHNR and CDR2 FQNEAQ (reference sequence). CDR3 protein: CASSLQKGTRQFF. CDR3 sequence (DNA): TGTGCCAGCAGCTTACAGAAGGGGACACGGCAGTTCTTC. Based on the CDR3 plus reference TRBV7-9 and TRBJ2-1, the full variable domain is DTGVSQNPRHKITKRGQNVTFRCDPISEHNRLYWYRQTLGQGPEFLTYFQNEAQLEKSRLLSDRFSAERPKGSFSTLEIQRTEQGDSAMYLCASSLQKGTRQFFGPGTRLTVL.

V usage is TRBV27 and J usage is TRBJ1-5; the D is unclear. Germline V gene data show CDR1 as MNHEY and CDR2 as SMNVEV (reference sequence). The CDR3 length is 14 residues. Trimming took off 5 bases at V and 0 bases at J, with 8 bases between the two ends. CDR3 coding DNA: TGTGCCAGCAGTCGGGAATATAGCAATCAGCCCCAGCATTTT. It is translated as CASSREYSNQPQHF.

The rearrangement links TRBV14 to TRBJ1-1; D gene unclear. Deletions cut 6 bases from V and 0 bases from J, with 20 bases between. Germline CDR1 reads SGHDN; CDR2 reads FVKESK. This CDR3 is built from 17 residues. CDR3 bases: TGTGCCAGCAGAATTAGGAGGGCTTCGCCCATGAACACTGAAGCTTTCTTT. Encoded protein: CASRIRRASPMNTEAFF.

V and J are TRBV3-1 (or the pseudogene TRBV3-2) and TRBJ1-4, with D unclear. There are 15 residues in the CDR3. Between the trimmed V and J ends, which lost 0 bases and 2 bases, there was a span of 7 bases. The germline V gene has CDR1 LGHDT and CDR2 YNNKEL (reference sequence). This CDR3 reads CASSQDAATNEKLFF. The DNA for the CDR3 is TGTGCCAGCAGCCAAGATGCAGCGACTAATGAAAAACTGTTTTTT.

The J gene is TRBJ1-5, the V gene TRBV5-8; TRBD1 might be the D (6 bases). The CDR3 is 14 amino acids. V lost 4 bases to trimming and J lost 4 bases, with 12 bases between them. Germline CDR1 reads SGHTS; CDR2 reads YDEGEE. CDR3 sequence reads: CASSRIQGNQPQHF. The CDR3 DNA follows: TGTGCCAGCAGCAGAATACAGGGTAATCAGCCCCAGCATTTT. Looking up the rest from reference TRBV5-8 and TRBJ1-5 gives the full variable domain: EAGVTQSPTHLIKTRGQQATLRCSPISGHTSVYWYQQALGLGLQFLLWYDEGEERNRGNFPPRFSGRQFPNYSSELNVNALELEDSALYLCASSRIQGNQPQHFGDGTRLSIL.

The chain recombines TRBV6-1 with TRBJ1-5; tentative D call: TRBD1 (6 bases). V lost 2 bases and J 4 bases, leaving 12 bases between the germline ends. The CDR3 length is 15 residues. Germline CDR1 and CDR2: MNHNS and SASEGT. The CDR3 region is CASSEYREMNQPQHF. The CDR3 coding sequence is TGTGCCAGCAGTGAATACAGGGAAATGAATCAGCCCCAGCATTTT.

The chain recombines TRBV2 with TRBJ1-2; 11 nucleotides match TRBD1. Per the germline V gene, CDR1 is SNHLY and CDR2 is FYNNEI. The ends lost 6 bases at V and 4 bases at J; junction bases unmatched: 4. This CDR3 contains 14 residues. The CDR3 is CASRGQGVGYGYTF. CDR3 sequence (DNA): TGTGCCAGCAGGGGACAGGGGGTTGGCTATGGCTACACCTTC.

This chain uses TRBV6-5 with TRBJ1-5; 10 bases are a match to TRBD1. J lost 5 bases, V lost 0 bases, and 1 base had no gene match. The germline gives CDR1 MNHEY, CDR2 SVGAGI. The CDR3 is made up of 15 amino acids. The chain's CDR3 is CASSYSGTGDQPQHF. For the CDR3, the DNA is TGTGCCAGCAGTTACTCGGGGACAGGGGATCAGCCCCAGCATTTT.

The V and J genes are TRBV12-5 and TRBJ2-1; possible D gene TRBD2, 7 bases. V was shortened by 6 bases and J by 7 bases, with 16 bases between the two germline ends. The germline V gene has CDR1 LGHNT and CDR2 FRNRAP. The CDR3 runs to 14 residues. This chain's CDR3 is CASGFEGGENEQFF. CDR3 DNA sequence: TGTGCTAGTGGCTTTGAAGGGGGGGAAAATGAGCAGTTCTTC.

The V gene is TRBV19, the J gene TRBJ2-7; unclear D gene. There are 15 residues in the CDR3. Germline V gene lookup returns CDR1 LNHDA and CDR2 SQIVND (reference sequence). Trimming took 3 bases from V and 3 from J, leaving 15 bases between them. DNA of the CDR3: TGTGCCAGTAGTATCGGCAGGTTAACCCACTACGAGCAGTACTTC. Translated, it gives CASSIGRLTHYEQYF.

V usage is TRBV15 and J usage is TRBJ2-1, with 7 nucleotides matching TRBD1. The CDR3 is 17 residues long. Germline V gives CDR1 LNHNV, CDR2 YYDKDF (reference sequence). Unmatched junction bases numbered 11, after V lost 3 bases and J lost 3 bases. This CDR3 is CATSRDETGINYNEQFF. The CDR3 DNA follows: TGTGCCACCAGCAGGGATGAGACAGGGATAAACTACAATGAGCAGTTCTTC.

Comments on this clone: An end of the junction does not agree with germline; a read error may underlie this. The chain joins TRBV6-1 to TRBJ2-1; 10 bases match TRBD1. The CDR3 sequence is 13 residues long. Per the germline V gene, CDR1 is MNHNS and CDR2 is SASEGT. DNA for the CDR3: TGTGCCAGCAGTGAAGTGACAGGGGGCTCCCGGGTCTTC. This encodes CASSEVTGGSRVF.

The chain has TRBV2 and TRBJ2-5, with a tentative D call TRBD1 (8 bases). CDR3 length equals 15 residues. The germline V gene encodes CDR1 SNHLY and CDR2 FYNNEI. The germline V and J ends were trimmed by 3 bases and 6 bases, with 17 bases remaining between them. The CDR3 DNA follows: TGTGCCAGCAGTGACATCGGACAGGGAGGGCAGACCCAGTACTTC. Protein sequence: CASSDIGQGGQTQYF.

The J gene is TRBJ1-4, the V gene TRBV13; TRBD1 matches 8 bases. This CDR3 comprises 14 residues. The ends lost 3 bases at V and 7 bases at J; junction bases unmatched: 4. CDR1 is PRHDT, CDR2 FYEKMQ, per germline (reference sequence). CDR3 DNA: TGTGCCAGCAGCTTTCAGGGGGCCGGTGAAAAACTGTTTTTT. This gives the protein CASSFQGAGEKLFF.

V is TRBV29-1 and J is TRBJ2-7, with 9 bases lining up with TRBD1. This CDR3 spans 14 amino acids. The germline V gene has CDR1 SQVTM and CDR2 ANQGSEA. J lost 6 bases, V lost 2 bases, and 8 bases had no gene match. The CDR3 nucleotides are TGCAGCGTTGAAACCATGGGACAGGGTGGCGAGCAGTACTTC. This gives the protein CSVETMGQGGEQYF.

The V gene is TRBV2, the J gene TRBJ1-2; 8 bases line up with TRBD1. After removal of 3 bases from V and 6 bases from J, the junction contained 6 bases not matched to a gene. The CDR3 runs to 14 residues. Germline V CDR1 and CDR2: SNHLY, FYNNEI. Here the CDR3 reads CASSETGDGNGYTF. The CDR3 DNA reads TGTGCCAGCAGTGAGACAGGGGATGGAAATGGCTACACCTTC.

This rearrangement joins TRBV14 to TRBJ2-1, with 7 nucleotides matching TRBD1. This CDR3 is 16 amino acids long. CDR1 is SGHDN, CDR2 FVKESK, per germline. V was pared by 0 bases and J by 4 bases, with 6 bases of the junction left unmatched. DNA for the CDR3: TGTGCCAGCAGCCAAGAAGGGAGACAGGGTTACAATGAGCAGTTCTTC. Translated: CASSQEGRQGYNEQFF.

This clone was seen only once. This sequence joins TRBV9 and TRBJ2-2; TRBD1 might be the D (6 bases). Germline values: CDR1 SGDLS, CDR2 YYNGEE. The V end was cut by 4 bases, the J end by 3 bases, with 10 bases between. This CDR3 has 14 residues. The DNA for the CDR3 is TGTGCCAGCAGCCCTTGGACAGACACCGGGGAGCTGTTTTTT. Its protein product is CASSPWTDTGELFF.